Listed below are T cell receptor beta chains from one sample, sequenced in a study of blood T cells in healthy people across ages. TCRdb ran MiXCR on the 5' RACE reads and lists one entry per CDR3 protein. The sample includes 790,000 or so distinct CDR3 sequences, about 45% seen only once; the top ten take 15% to 20%. The sample taken for sequencing was blood. The receptors were sampled from an older man in good health. CDR3s include the opening cysteine and the closing phenylalanine or tryptophan. D genes are given only for firm matches. The size field is filled for only some rows; it gives once, few, many or a size class.

V	size	D	length	J	CDR3	DNA
TRBV24-1	.	.	16	TRBJ2-3	CATSDPWRERTDTQYF	TGTGCCACCAGTGATCCCTGGAGGGAGAGAACAGATACGCAGTATTTT
TRBV19	.	TRBD1	22	TRBJ2-2	CASIQRTGGAVERLAYTGELFF	TGTGCCAGTATACAACGGACAGGGGGAGCGGTGGAGCGGCTGGCGTACACCGGGGAGCTGTTTTTT
TRBV20-1	.	.	12	TRBJ1-2	CSWLATAYGYTF	TGCAGCTGGCTAGCTACAGCTTATGGCTACACCTTC
TRBV5-1	few	.	13	TRBJ2-3	CASRLAPTDTQYF	TGCGCCAGCAGGTTAGCGCCCACAGATACGCAGTATTTT
TRBV9	once	.	12	TRBJ2-5	CASSVAGTEQYF	TGTGCCAGCAGCGTAGCCGGGACTGAGCAGTACTTC
TRBV10-3	.	.	12	TRBJ1-2	CAISSLDYGYTF	TGTGCCATCAGCTCGCTGGACTATGGCTACACCTTC
TRBV20-1	.	TRBD1	14	TRBJ2-7	CSARDRDRVYEQYF	TGCAGTGCTAGAGATCGGGACAGGGTCTACGAGCAGTACTTC
TRBV5-1	few	TRBD2	16	TRBJ2-1	CASSPSPSGPGNEQFF	TGCGCCAGCAGCCCCTCGCCTAGCGGGCCGGGGAATGAGCAGTTCTTC
TRBV20-1	few	TRBD2	15	TRBJ2-7	CSASDRTRPTYEQYF	TGCAGTGCGAGTGATCGGACTAGGCCAACCTACGAGCAGTACTTC
TRBV12-3/TRBV12-4	.	TRBD2	18	TRBJ2-1	CASSSDLLAGGHHNEQFF	TGTGCCAGCAGTTCTGATCTACTAGCGGGAGGCCACCACAATGAGCAGTTCTTC
TRBV5-5	.	.	16	TRBJ1-1	CASTSDRLFPNTEAFF	TGTGCCAGCACCTCAGACCGCCTGTTTCCGAACACTGAAGCTTTCTTT
TRBV20-1	.	TRBD2	18	TRBJ2-7	CSARDGLAGEQNFFEQYF	TGCAGTGCTAGAGATGGACTAGCGGGAGAACAAAACTTCTTCGAGCAGTACTTC
TRBV6-6	once	TRBD2	15	TRBJ2-5	CASSYPTSGGNEQYF	TGTGCCAGCAGTTACCCGACTAGCGGGGGTAATGAGCAGTACTTC
TRBV13	.	.	14	TRBJ1-6	CASSTGRYNSPLHF	TGTGCCAGCAGCACGGGCCGCTATAATTCACCCCTCCACTTT
TRBV5-5	.	.	18	TRBJ2-1	CASSLGGRALSSYNEQFF	TGTGCCAGCAGCTTGGGGGGACGGGCGCTGAGCTCCTACAATGAGCAGTTCTTC
TRBV27	once	.	14	TRBJ2-7	CASSPQGRGAEQYF	TGTGCCAGCAGTCCACAGGGCAGGGGAGCAGAGCAGTACTTC
TRBV7-2	.	.	15	TRBJ1-2	CASSLDRTDNYGYTF	TGTGCCAGCAGCTTAGATAGGACGGACAACTATGGCTACACCTTC
TRBV7-3	.	.	13	TRBJ1-1	CASSMTGYTEAFF	TGTGCCAGCAGCATGACAGGCTACACTGAAGCTTTCTTT
TRBV27	.	TRBD1	15	TRBJ2-2	CASSPDRGRRGELFF	TGTGCCAGCAGTCCGGACAGGGGGCGGCGAGGGGAGCTGTTTTTT
TRBV4-2	.	.	14	TRBJ2-7	CASSLQGFACEQYF	TGTGCCAGCAGCCTCCAGGGATTCGCCTGCGAGCAGTACTTC
TRBV12-3/TRBV12-4	few	TRBD2	14	TRBJ2-7	CASSGTSGSSEQYF	TGTGCCAGCAGTGGGACTAGCGGGAGCAGCGAGCAGTACTTC
TRBV10-3	few	.	13	TRBJ2-5	CAIRGTNQETQYF	TGTGCCATCAGGGGGACAAACCAAGAGACCCAGTACTTC
TRBV5-1	many	.	13	TRBJ1-4	CASSFGGNEKLFF	TGTGCCAGCAGCTTTGGAGGGAATGAAAAACTGTTTTTT
TRBV20-1	.	.	13	TRBJ1-2	CSGVGTRTGSYTF	TGCAGTGGGGTCGGGACTCGGACTGGCAGCTACACCTTC
TRBV7-9	.	.	14	TRBJ1-3	CASSLTQAGNTIYF	TGTGCCAGCAGCTTAACACAGGCTGGAAACACCATATATTTT
TRBV20-1	.	.	16	TRBJ2-7	CSAKGGGAGSGYEQYF	TGCAGTGCCAAGGGAGGGGGGGCAGGGAGTGGCTACGAGCAGTACTTC
TRBV28	.	TRBD2	14	TRBJ2-1	CASSSAGLAAEQFF	TGTGCCAGCAGTTCAGCGGGACTAGCTGCTGAGCAGTTCTTC
TRBV9	.	.	12	TRBJ2-3	CASSRLIDTQYF	TGTGCCAGCAGCCGGTTAATAGATACGCAGTATTTT
TRBV9	.	.	15	TRBJ2-1	CVGSAGDFTYNEQFF	TGTGTCGGCAGCGCTGGGGACTTTACCTACAATGAGCAGTTCTTC
TRBV18	few	.	13	TRBJ2-7	CASSPSGRDEQYF	TGTGCCAGCTCACCATCCGGCAGGGACGAGCAGTACTTC
TRBV11-2	many	TRBD2	16	TRBJ2-1	CASSTDSSGRVYEQFF	TGTGCCAGCAGCACGGACTCTAGCGGGAGGGTGTATGAGCAGTTCTTC
TRBV6-6	few	.	17	TRBJ1-4	CASRGGQGSQTNEKLFF	TGTGCCAGCAGGGGGGGGCAGGGGTCTCAGACTAATGAAAAACTGTTTTTT
TRBV20-1	many	.	16	TRBJ2-6	CSARSPDAAGANVLTF	TGCAGTGCTAGATCACCGGACGCGGCTGGGGCCAACGTCCTGACTTTC
TRBV9	few	TRBD2	15	TRBJ2-1	CASSGVSGGGDGQFF	TGTGCCAGCAGCGGGGTATCGGGGGGAGGGGATGGGCAGTTCTTC
TRBV5-1	.	TRBD1	16	TRBJ2-3	CASSSAGTGRTDTQYF	TGCGCCAGCAGCAGCGCCGGGACAGGGCGTACAGATACGCAGTATTTT
TRBV3-1	.	TRBD1	15	TRBJ2-3	CASSQDDRATDTQYF	TGTGCCAGCAGCCAAGATGACAGGGCCACAGATACGCAGTATTTT
TRBV29-1	.	.	14	TRBJ2-1	CSAFRHGGYNEQFF	TGCAGCGCCTTCAGACATGGGGGATACAATGAGCAGTTCTTC
TRBV6-2/TRBV6-3	few	.	15	TRBJ2-7	CASSYPGSLSYEQYF	TGTGCCAGCAGTTACCCAGGGTCGTTATCCTACGAGCAGTACTTC
TRBV7-9	.	.	14	TRBJ2-5	CASSRDPNGETQYF	TGTGCCAGCAGCCGAGACCCAAACGGGGAGACCCAGTACTTC
TRBV20-1	.	TRBD2	15	TRBJ2-3	CSAPELAGATDTQYF	TGCAGTGCACCGGAACTAGCGGGAGCCACAGATACGCAGTATTTT
TRBV6-5	once	TRBD2	18	TRBJ2-7	CASSYSDLAGGLRGEQYF	TGTGCCAGCAGTTACTCGGATCTGGCGGGAGGCCTTAGAGGGGAGCAGTACTTC
TRBV29-1	few	.	13	TRBJ2-5	CSVEDRTQETQYF	TGCAGCGTTGAAGACAGGACTCAAGAGACCCAGTACTTC
TRBV2	few	.	13	TRBJ2-3	CASSVSSSDTQYF	TGTGCCAGCAGTGTGTCGAGTTCAGATACGCAGTATTTT
TRBV4-1	.	.	14	TRBJ2-7	CASSRGVATYEQYF	TGCGCCAGCAGCCGGGGAGTGGCAACCTACGAGCAGTACTTC
TRBV12-3/TRBV12-4	.	.	13	TRBJ2-7	CASSRGSAYEQYF	TGTGCCAGCAGTAGAGGGAGCGCCTACGAGCAGTACTTC
TRBV20-1	.	.	14	TRBJ2-5	CSATSPTGRGTQYF	TGCAGTGCTACCTCTCCGACAGGGAGGGGGACCCAGTACTTC
TRBV15	.	.	13	TRBJ1-2	CATSRTQNYGYTF	TGTGCCACCAGCAGAACACAGAACTATGGCTACACCTTC
TRBV7-9	.	.	17	TRBJ2-1	CASSLVSSVGQYNEQFF	TGTGCCAGCAGCTTAGTTTCATCGGTAGGTCAGTACAATGAGCAGTTCTTC
TRBV5-1	.	.	14	TRBJ2-7	CASSSVGRTYEQYF	TGCGCCAGCAGCTCGGTGGGCAGGACCTACGAGCAGTACTTC
TRBV18	.	TRBD1	15	TRBJ2-7	CASSLDTGASYEQYF	TGTGCCAGCTCGCTCGACACAGGGGCCTCCTACGAGCAGTACTTC